This entry lists 9 T cell receptor beta chains sequenced from one sample in a study of shared clonotypes between healthy human individuals. The assay was immunoSEQ multiplex PCR, and TCRdb's table has in-frame clones only and misses some. Here the sample spans over 1.5 million clones, 95% to 99% being singletons. The specimen was naive CD4+ T cells sorted from blood. The subset here: CD45RA+ positively selected. The receptors stem from a man in his thirties or forties in good health.

The CDR3 is CASRKDSVIAEQYF. The CDR3 nucleotides read TGTGCCAGCAGGAAGGACAGTGTTATTGCCGAGCAGTACTTC. J is TRBJ2-7 and V is TRBV6-5; TRBD1 might be the D (6 bases). Germline values: CDR1 MNHEY, CDR2 SVGAGI. Trimming cost V 6 bases and J 6 bases, with 18 bases left between them. This CDR3 has 14 residues.

Points on this clone: Other DNA variants within this sample encode the same CDR3. V and J are TRBV18 and TRBJ2-3; D might be TRBD2 (5 bases). The germline gives CDR1 KGHSH, CDR2 LQKENI. V was clipped by 3 bases and J by 3 bases, with 7 bases between them. The CDR3 contains 13 residues. CDR3 in amino acids: CASSPTGTDTQYF. The CDR3 region has the DNA TGTGCCAGCTCACCTACGGGAACAGATACGCAGTATTTT.

The chain is built from TRBV14 and TRBJ2-7; 11 bases match TRBD2. The CDR3 is 20 amino acids. Germline values: CDR1 SGHDN, CDR2 FVKESK. Germline trimming cut 0 bases from V and 0 bases from J; bases unmatched to any gene: 13. The DNA for the CDR3 is TGTGCCAGCAGCCAAGAATGGTCGGGGACTAGCGGACGAAGCTCCTACGAGCAGTACTTC. Amino acid sequence: CASSQEWSGTSGRSSYEQYF.

The V call is TRBV2, the J call TRBJ2-2, with a weak D call TRBD2 (5 bases). The CDR3 has 12 amino acids. Deletions cut 9 bases from V and 6 bases from J, with 11 bases between. The germline CDR1 and CDR2 sequences are SNHLY and FYNNEI. The chain's CDR3 is CASHRGSGELFF. The CDR3 coding sequence is TGTGCCAGTCACAGAGGGTCCGGGGAGCTGTTTTTT. The variable domain in full, with the rest retrieved from reference TRBV2 and TRBJ2-2, is EPEVTQTPSHQVTQMGQEVILRCVPISNHLYFYWYRQILGQKVEFLVSFYNNEISEKSEIFDDQFSVERPDGSNFTLKIRSTKLEDSAMYFCASHRGSGELFFGEGSRLTVL.

In this sample, this clone turned up once. V usage is TRBV7-9 and J usage is TRBJ1-2; D is unresolved. Per germline, CDR1 SEHNR and CDR2 FQNEAQ (reference sequence). The ends were cut back, 2 bases at V and 2 bases at J, with 9 bases in the middle. This CDR3 has 14 residues. Here the CDR3 reads CASSLLGLNYGYTF. The CDR3 DNA sequence: TGTGCCAGCAGCTTACTGGGGTTGAACTATGGCTACACCTTC.

This clone is a singleton in its sample. This CDR3 reads CASSQDSTDSSYNEQFF. The CDR3 nucleotides read TGCGCCAGCAGCCAAGATAGCACGGACAGCTCCTACAATGAGCAGTTCTTC. The chain carries TRBV4-3 and TRBJ2-1; the D gene is possibly TRBD1 (6 bases). Trimming stripped 0 bases from V and 0 bases from J, with 12 bases between. Per germline, CDR1 LGHNA and CDR2 YSLEER. The CDR3 totals 17 residues.

The chain is built from TRBV4-1 and TRBJ2-2, with unresolved D. The V gene's germline CDR1 is MGHRA and CDR2 YSYEKL. Trimming stripped 1 base from V and 4 bases from J, with 4 bases between. There are 13 residues in the CDR3. This chain's CDR3 is CASSQGLTGELFF. Written as DNA, the CDR3 is TGCGCCAGCAGCCAAGGGCTCACCGGGGAGCTGTTTTTT.

Comments on this clone: Other DNA sequences of this sample code for an identical CDR3. The rearrangement uses TRBV7-2 and TRBJ2-3, with 7 positions matching TRBD1. This CDR3 has 15 amino acids. V shed 1 base, J shed 4 bases, and the junction held 5 bases outside the gene matches. In germline, CDR1 is SGHTA, CDR2 FQGNSA. The CDR3: CASSLDRGRSDTQYF. CDR3 in DNA: TGTGCCAGCAGCTTAGACAGGGGTAGATCAGATACGCAGTATTTT.

This clone was seen once. The chain employs TRBV5-4 and TRBJ2-7; tentative D call: TRBD2 (5 bases). Trimming took off 9 bases at V and 4 bases at J, with 23 bases between the two ends. CDR1 and CDR2 (germline): SGHNT, YYREEE (reference sequence). CDR3 length: 15 residues. The chain's CDR3 is CATRTQSTSGYEQYF. CDR3 nucleotide sequence: TGTGCCACCAGAACTCAGTCCACCTCGGGGTACGAGCAGTACTTC.